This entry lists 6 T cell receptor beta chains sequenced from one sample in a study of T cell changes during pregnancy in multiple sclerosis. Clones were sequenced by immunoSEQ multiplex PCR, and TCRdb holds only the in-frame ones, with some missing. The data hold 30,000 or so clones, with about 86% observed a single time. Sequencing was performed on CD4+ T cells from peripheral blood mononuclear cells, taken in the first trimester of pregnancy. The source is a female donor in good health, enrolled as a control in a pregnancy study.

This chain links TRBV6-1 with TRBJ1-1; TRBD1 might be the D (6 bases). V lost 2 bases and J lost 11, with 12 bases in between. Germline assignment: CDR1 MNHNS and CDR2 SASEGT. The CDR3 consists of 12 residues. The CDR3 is CASSELGQRAFF. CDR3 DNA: TGTGCCAGCAGTGAATTAGGACAGCGGGCTTTCTTT.

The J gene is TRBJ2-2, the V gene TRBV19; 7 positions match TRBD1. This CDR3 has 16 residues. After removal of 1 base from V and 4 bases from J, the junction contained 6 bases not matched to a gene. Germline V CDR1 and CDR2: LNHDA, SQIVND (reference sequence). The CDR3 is CASSIGDRVSTGELFF. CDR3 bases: TGTGCCAGTAGTATAGGCGACAGGGTCAGCACCGGGGAGCTGTTTTTT.

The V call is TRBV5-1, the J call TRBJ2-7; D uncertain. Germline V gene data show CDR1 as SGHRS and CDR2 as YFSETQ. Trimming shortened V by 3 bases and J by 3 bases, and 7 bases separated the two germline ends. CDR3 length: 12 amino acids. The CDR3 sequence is CASSWPRYEQYF. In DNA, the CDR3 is TGCGCCAGCAGCTGGCCCCGCTACGAGCAGTACTTC.

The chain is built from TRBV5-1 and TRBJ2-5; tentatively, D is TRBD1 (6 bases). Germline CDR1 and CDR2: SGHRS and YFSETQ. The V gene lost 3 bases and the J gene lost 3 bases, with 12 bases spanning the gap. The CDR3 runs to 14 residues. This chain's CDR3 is CASSYTGSEETQYF. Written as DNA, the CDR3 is TGCGCCAGCAGCTATACAGGGTCTGAAGAGACCCAGTACTTC.

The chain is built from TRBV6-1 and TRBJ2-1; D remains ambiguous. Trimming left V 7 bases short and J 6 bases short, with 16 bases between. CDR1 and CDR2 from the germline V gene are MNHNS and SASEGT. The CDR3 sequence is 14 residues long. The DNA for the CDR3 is TGTGCCAGCAACGCTGAGGTTTACGGCAATGAGCAGTTCTTC. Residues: CASNAEVYGNEQFF.

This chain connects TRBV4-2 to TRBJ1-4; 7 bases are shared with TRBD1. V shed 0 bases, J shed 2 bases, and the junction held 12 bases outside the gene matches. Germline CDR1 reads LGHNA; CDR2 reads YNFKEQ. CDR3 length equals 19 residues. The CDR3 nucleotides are TGTGCCAGCAGCCAAGATCGGGACAGTCCTGGCGGGACTAATGAAAAACTGTTTTTT. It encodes CASSQDRDSPGGTNEKLFF.